This T cell receptor beta chain comes out of a study of OX40 agonist ivuxolimab in advanced cancers. Study findings and constraints: Low normalized clonal expansion also occurred in some nonresponding patients.

The data were produced by immunoSEQ multiplex PCR, yet TCRdb's version contains in-frame clones alone and is incomplete. The sample includes fewer than 95,000 clones, 75% to 95% of them seen just once. In regard to this clone: Its antigen is as yet unknown.

V lost 8 bases, J lost 6 bases, and 20 bases lay in between. From germline, CDR1 is SNHLY and CDR2 FYNNEI. The CDR3 runs to 15 residues. This receptor was identified in an adult with an advanced solid tumor such as melanoma, head and neck, liver or kidney cancer. J is TRBJ2-1 and V is TRBV2; D uncertain. Sequencing was performed on CD4+ or CD8+ T cells sorted from blood, taken in a trial of the OX40 agonist ivuxolimab. This chain's CDR3 is CASSELDPQINEQFF. The CDR3 DNA follows: TGTGCCAGCTCAGAACTTGATCCCCAGATCAATGAGCAGTTCTTC.